Listed here is a single TCR beta chain. Its matching antigen is unknown. This table comes from immunoSEQ multiplex PCR, and its TCRdb copy is limited to in-frame clones, with some not included. The top ten clones hold under 3.5% of a sample with roughly 16,000 clones, around 81% of them seen once. Mismatch repair deficiency was confirmed in all patients, by PCR or immunohistochemistry. TCR sequencing covered three patients who responded to pembrolizumab. This sample is drawn from a study of PD-1 blockade in mismatch repair-deficient tumors. Study-level points and caveats: After pembrolizumab, tumor-resident clones rose rapidly, then generally contracted before radiologic responses.

Germline V gene data show CDR1 as MNHEY and CDR2 as SMNVEV (reference sequence). This CDR3 has 14 residues. With 5 bases removed from V and 8 bases from J, the gap between germline ends came to 18 bases. The sequence derives from an adult with mismatch repair-deficient cancer. The sample in question was PBMCs, obtained 4 weeks after starting pembrolizumab. The chain combines TRBV27 with TRBJ1-2; possible D gene TRBD1, 6 bases. The CDR3, as DNA: TGTGCCAGCAGTCCCAACTACAGGGAAACAGGCTACACCTTC. It yields the protein CASSPNYRETGYTF.